This is a list of T cell receptor beta chains from one sample in a study of T cells in Graves' hyperthyroidism and ophthalmopathy. TCRdb ran MiXCR on the multiplex PCR reads and lists one entry per CDR3 protein. This table holds some 300,000 distinct CDR3 sequences, about 19% found once. Sequencing input: blood. The receptor source for this set is a man aged 50-60 years with Graves' ophthalmopathy. Each CDR3 is given with its conserved first and last residue. A D gene is named only where the DNA matches it firmly. Some rows mark clone size as missing; the rest say once, few, many or name a class of expanded clone.

J	V	D	size	DNA	CDR3
TRBJ2-1	TRBV20-1	-	many	TGCAGTGCTCCTGATTCGCGGATAAGCTCCTACAATGAGCAGTTCTTC	CSAPDSRISSYNEQFF
TRBJ2-2	TRBV4-1	-	few	TGCGCCAGCAGGCGACACGTAGGAACCGGGGAGCTGTTTTTT	CASRRHVGTGELFF
TRBJ2-2	TRBV12-3/TRBV12-4	-	many	TGTGCCAGCAGCAACGGGATCGGGGAGCTGTTTTTT	CASSNGIGELFF
TRBJ2-7	TRBV30	-	-	TGTGCCTGGAGCTTGGGTGGGTGGGCCTACGAGCAGTACTTC	CAWSLGGWAYEQYF
TRBJ2-5	TRBV28	TRBD1	many	TGTGCCAGCAGTTCAACCGGGACAGGGGAAGAAGAGACCCAGTACTTC	CASSSTGTGEEETQYF
TRBJ2-3	TRBV20-1	TRBD2	-	TGCAGTGCTACAACTAGCGGGAGGGCAGATACGCAGTATTTT	CSATTSGRADTQYF
TRBJ2-3	TRBV12-3/TRBV12-4	-	-	TGTGCCACCGGTGATTTCCCAGATACGCAGTATTTT	CATGDFPDTQYF
TRBJ2-1	TRBV13	TRBD2	-	TGTGCCAGCAGCGCCGGACCGGGAGGGCCCCGGAATGAGCAGTTCTTC	CASSAGPGGPRNEQFF
TRBJ1-2	TRBV13	-	few	TGTGCCAGCAGCCCAGCGGGGCAGGGTATCAACTATGGCTACACCTTC	CASSPAGQGINYGYTF
TRBJ1-3	TRBV20-1	-	-	TGCAGTGCTAGAGGGAGTTCTTCCTCTGGAAACACCATATATTTT	CSARGSSSSGNTIYF
TRBJ2-7	TRBV5-5	-	few	TGTGCCAGCAGCTCAAGACCCATAATCTACGAGCAGTACTTC	CASSSRPIIYEQYF
TRBJ2-7	TRBV27	TRBD2	-	TGTGCCAGCAATAGGGGACCGGGACTAGCGGGAGAAGACTACGAGCAGTACTTC	CASNRGPGLAGEDYEQYF
TRBJ1-2	TRBV20-1	-	-	TGCAGTGCTAGCCAAACAAATTCGTATGGCTACACCTTC	CSASQTNSYGYTF
TRBJ1-3	TRBV20-1	TRBD1	few	TGCAGTGCCCCAAGGACAGGCCGAAACACCATATATTTT	CSAPRTGRNTIYF
TRBJ2-5	TRBV7-2	TRBD2	many	TGTGCCAGCAGCCCACGGGGGGGAGGGCGGTTGACGGCAAAAGAGACCCAGTACTTC	CASSPRGGGRLTAKETQYF
TRBJ2-7	TRBV30	TRBD1	many	TGTGCCTGGGAACTCCGGGACAGGCTCTACGAGCAGTACTTC	CAWELRDRLYEQYF
TRBJ1-5	TRBV12-3/TRBV12-4	-	-	TGTGCCAGCTGTGAGGGGGGCGGCCAAAGCAATCAGCCCCAGCATTTT	CASCEGGGQSNQPQHF
TRBJ2-5	TRBV11-2	TRBD2	-	TGTGCCAGCAGCTTAGGACTAGCGAGAGAGGAGACCCAGTACTTC	CASSLGLAREETQYF
TRBJ2-3	TRBV28	TRBD1	many	TGTGCCAGCAGTTTGGGGGACAGGGGAGGCGCAGATACGCAGTATTTT	CASSLGDRGGADTQYF